This T cell receptor (beta chain) is from a study of HIV-infected patients and healthy controls. The CDR3 is 15 amino acids. All unsorted peripheral T cells were captured because whole blood was used without fractionation. By proportion, this clonotype is medium-sized. Alpha and beta constant-region primers primed reverse transcription of approximately 500 ng RNA. Alpha and beta chain libraries were made separately by chain-specific third strand synthesis with multiplexing indices. The cDNA received a 5' RACE adapter containing a random hexamer plus an SP2 sequencing primer site. Second strand DNA was synthesized using a primer at the SP2 site. A 12-nucleotide barcode per molecule came from two concatenated random hexamers added pre-amplification. One entry per CDR3 protein results from TCRdb running MiXCR on the 5' RACE reads. This table holds approximately 17,000 distinct CDR3 sequences, 9.4% found once.

J is TRBJ1-4 and V is TRBV12-2. TRBV12-2 is a documented pseudogene. Sequencing was performed on blood. The receptor was isolated from an adult in good health. CDR3 sequence reads: CASRPPAGRVEKLFF. CDR3 DNA sequence: TGTGCAAGTCGCCCTCCAGCAGGGCGGGTCGAAAAACTGTTTTTT.